Listed below are T cell receptor beta chains from one sample, sequenced in a study of cytomegalovirus exposure and HLA in healthy donors. Profiling relied on immunoSEQ multiplex PCR, and the TCRdb table lists in-frame clones only, not all of them. The sample lists under 140,000 clones; 65% to 85% were seen once. The sample comprised PBMCs. These receptors were obtained from a young man in good health and CMV-seropositive. Each CDR3 is given with its conserved first and last residue. Fields, in order: clone size, D gene, V gene, J gene, CDR3 protein, CDR3 DNA. The D gene is left open where the match is weak. Where a row states a size, it is once, few, many or the class of an expanded clone; other rows omit it.

NA	TRBD1	TRBV6-6	TRBJ1-5	CASAPGTGNSNQPQHF	TGTGCCAGTGCCCCCGGGACAGGGAATAGCAATCAGCCCCAGCATTTT
NA	NA	TRBV2	TRBJ1-1	CASFFDTGMNTEAFF	TGTGCCAGCTTTTTTGATACAGGAATGAACACTGAAGCTTTCTTT
NA	TRBD1	TRBV29-1	TRBJ2-2	CSVLTPGQGVRGNTGELFF	TGCAGCGTCCTAACTCCGGGACAGGGAGTAAGGGGGAACACCGGGGAGCTGTTTTTT
NA	TRBD1	TRBV6-1	TRBJ1-1	CASSFDRGTFEAFF	TGTGCCAGCAGCTTTGACAGGGGCACCTTTGAAGCTTTCTTT
NA	NA	TRBV19	TRBJ2-2	CASTLGGNTGELFF	TGTGCCAGTACTTTGGGAGGGAACACCGGGGAGCTGTTTTTT
NA	TRBD1	TRBV19	TRBJ2-5	CASSPPGTGVEGQETQYF	TGTGCCAGTAGTCCTCCCGGGACAGGGGTTGAGGGGCAAGAGACCCAGTACTTC
NA	NA	TRBV6-6	TRBJ1-6	CASNPGGRNSPLHF	TGTGCCAGCAACCCTGGGGGGAGGAATTCACCCCTCCACTTT
NA	TRBD1	TRBV27	TRBJ2-7	CASGGQGTYEQYF	TGTGCCAGCGGGGGACAGGGAACCTACGAGCAGTACTTC
medium-sized	TRBD1	TRBV4-1	TRBJ2-3	CASSHPPLRQGPYTDTQYF	TGCGCCAGCAGCCATCCTCCCCTTCGACAGGGGCCCTACACAGATACGCAGTATTTT
NA	NA	TRBV7-9	TRBJ1-2	CASSSILGGANYGYTF	TGTGCCAGCAGCTCAATTTTAGGGGGGGCTAACTATGGCTACACCTTC
NA	NA	TRBV5-8	TRBJ1-2	CASSLGPQDNGYTF	TGTGCCAGCAGCTTGGGTCCGCAGGATAATGGCTACACCTTC
NA	TRBD1	TRBV5-4	TRBJ2-2	CASSGPGTGKLFF	TGTGCCAGCAGCGGTCCCGGGACAGGGAAGCTGTTTTTT
many	TRBD2	TRBV5-1	TRBJ2-3	CASSIPTSGDTQYF	TGCGCCAGCAGTATACCCACTAGCGGAGATACGCAGTATTTT
NA	TRBD2	TRBV11-1	TRBJ2-1	CASSSPLAGGLNEQFF	TGTGCCAGCAGCTCACCACTAGCGGGGGGCCTGAATGAGCAGTTCTTC
NA	TRBD1	TRBV7-3	TRBJ2-3	CASREGALTDTQYF	TGTGCCAGCAGAGAGGGGGCGTTGACAGATACGCAGTATTTT
NA	TRBD1	TRBV5-1	TRBJ2-7	CASSTRTGRSEQYF	TGCGCCAGCAGCACGCGGACAGGGAGGAGCGAGCAGTACTTC
NA	NA	TRBV6-5	TRBJ2-7	CASSSTVAISYEQYF	TGTGCCAGCAGTTCCACGGTAGCCATCTCCTACGAGCAGTACTTC
NA	TRBD1	TRBV4-1	TRBJ2-7	CASSPGQGYYEQYF	TGCGCCAGCAGCCCGGGACAGGGATACTACGAGCAGTACTTC
NA	NA	TRBV2	TRBJ2-5	CASSEVYMEETQYF	TGTGCCAGCAGTGAAGTTTACATGGAGGAGACCCAGTACTTC
NA	TRBD1	TRBV28	TRBJ1-5	CASSLSAGGQPQHF	TGTGCCAGCAGTTTAAGCGCAGGGGGACAGCCCCAGCATTTT
NA	NA	TRBV10-3	TRBJ1-6	CAISESGQGYSPLHF	TGTGCCATCAGTGAGTCAGGGCAGGGGTATTCACCCCTCCACTTT
NA	TRBD2	TRBV11-1	TRBJ2-1	CASSSRLAGGSYNEQFF	TGTGCCAGCAGCTCAAGACTAGCGGGGGGTTCCTACAATGAGCAGTTCTTC
NA	NA	TRBV7-3	TRBJ2-2	CASSLEAGELFF	TGTGCCAGCAGCTTAGAGGCCGGGGAGCTGTTTTTT
NA	TRBD2	TRBV7-6	TRBJ2-3	CASSPGGPDTQYF	TGTGCCAGCAGCCCGGGGGGACCAGATACGCAGTATTTT
once	NA	TRBV7-2	TRBJ2-3	CASSFQRADTQYF	TGTGCCAGCAGCTTCCAGCGAGCAGATACGCAGTATTTT
NA	NA	TRBV9	TRBJ2-1	CASSVPGVSEQFF	TGTGCCAGCAGCGTACCGGGGGTAAGTGAGCAGTTCTTC
NA	TRBD1	TRBV19	TRBJ2-3	CASSIDGDRGLADTQYF	TGTGCCAGTAGTATAGATGGGGACAGGGGGTTGGCAGATACGCAGTATTTT
NA	TRBD2	TRBV7-9	TRBJ2-7	CSSSPRTSGPTYEQYF	TGTTCCAGCAGCCCCAGGACTAGCGGTCCAACCTACGAGCAGTACTTC
few	NA	TRBV19	TRBJ1-5	CARPPGGRVWAHYQPQHF	TGTGCCAGACCACCTGGAGGGCGGGTCTGGGCTCATTATCAGCCCCAGCATTTT
NA	NA	TRBV5-1	TRBJ2-3	CASSPGLDTDTQYF	TGCGCCAGCAGCCCCGGACTGGACACAGATACGCAGTATTTT
NA	TRBD2	TRBV7-2	TRBJ2-7	CASSVGLAPYEQYF	TGTGCCAGCAGCGTGGGACTAGCACCCTACGAGCAGTACTTC
NA	NA	TRBV2	TRBJ1-2	CASRKYRSGWRRGDGYTF	TGTGCCAGCAGGAAGTACAGGTCCGGGTGGCGGCGGGGGGATGGCTACACCTTC
once	NA	TRBV29-1	TRBJ1-1	CSVGGWDTRIGEAFF	TGCAGCGTTGGGGGGTGGGACACTAGAATCGGTGAAGCTTTCTTT
NA	NA	TRBV27	TRBJ2-1	CASSYAGAYNEQFF	TGTGCCAGCAGTTACGCAGGGGCCTACAATGAGCAGTTCTTC
NA	NA	TRBV6-6	TRBJ1-5	CASRDAGGGNQPQHF	TGTGCCAGCAGAGACGCGGGGGGTGGCAATCAGCCCCAGCATTTT
few	NA	TRBV4-3	TRBJ2-5	CASSQDRRAPLRGETQYF	TGCGCCAGCAGCCAAGACCGGAGGGCACCGCTCCGAGGGGAGACCCAGTACTTC